This TCR beta chain originates from a study of control samples from healthy donors and cancer patients. Profiling relied on immunoSEQ multiplex PCR, and the TCRdb table lists in-frame clones only, not all of them. Among 100,000 to 150,000 clones, 80% to 95% were seen once, and the ten largest hold roughly 2.5%. V lost 5 bases to trimming and J lost 5 bases; unmatched junction nucleotides: 5. Germline V gene lookup returns CDR1 SEHNR and CDR2 FQNEAQ (reference sequence). The CDR3 loop spans 16 amino acids. The rearrangement uses TRBV7-9 and TRBJ2-1; 14 nucleotides align to TRBD2. The sample taken for sequencing was blood. This receptor was identified in a man aged 18-30 years in good health. This CDR3 reads CASSPPGLAGDNEQFF. CDR3 in DNA: TGTGCCAGCAGCCCTCCGGGACTAGCGGGGGACAATGAGCAGTTCTTC.